This TCR beta chain derives from a study of blood T cells in healthy people across ages. They isolated at least 6 million PBMCs from each sample. This clonotype was observed a handful of times. For the second PCR, which ran for roughly 7 to 11 cycles, a sample-barcoded 5' primer and a J-beta primer mix were used. TCRdb independently ran MiXCR on the 5' RACE reads; one entry per CDR3 protein. This sample yields around 940,000 distinct CDR3 sequences, of which roughly 47% are seen a single time; about 22% belongs to the top ten. Germline V gives CDR1 ENHRY, CDR2 SYGVKD. With 4 bases removed from V and 8 bases from J, the gap between germline ends came to 15 bases. The CDR3 sequence is 14 residues long.

The sequence derives from an older woman in good health. The sample consisted of blood. This chain joins TRBV10-3 and TRBJ2-1; TRBD1 might be the D (5 bases). This CDR3 reads CAISVQQIRDEQFF. As DNA, the CDR3 is TGTGCCATCAGTGTACAGCAGATCAGGGATGAGCAGTTCTTC.